The sequence of this TCR beta chain was determined in a study of CD8 T cells in ankylosing spondylitis. TCRdb called the 5' RACE reads again in MiXCR, with one record for every CDR3 protein. The data contain 290,000 or so distinct CDR3 sequences, less than 25% of them singletons. Germline CDR1 SGHRS, CDR2 YFSETQ. The CDR3 extends over 15 amino acids. V lost 0 bases and J 4 bases, leaving 11 bases between the germline ends. The chain uses TRBV5-1 and TRBJ2-1; D is unclear. The origin of this receptor is a female donor with ankylosing spondylitis or in good health (not recorded which). Material: blood, either unsorted or a sorted T cell fraction (not recorded which). The DNA of the CDR3 is TGCGCCAGCAGCTTGGGGCCCCCTGGGTACAATGAGCAGTTCTTC. Its translation is CASSLGPPGYNEQFF.